These 25 T cell receptor beta chains were sequenced from one sample in a study of PD-L1 blockade in urothelial cancer. Measured with immunoSEQ multiplex PCR; TCRdb has only the in-frame clones, and not every one. Among more than 80,000 clones, 82% were seen once, and the ten largest hold 8% to 10%. The sample in question was PBMCs, obtained around atezolizumab (anti-PD-L1) treatment. The receptors were gathered from a man aged 65 to 79 with urothelial cancer.

V gene TRBV19 combines with J gene TRBJ2-5, with D perhaps matching TRBD2 (7 bases). Germline CDR1 reads LNHDA; CDR2 reads SQIVND (reference sequence). The CDR3 covers 11 residues. Deletions cut 6 bases from V and 7 bases from J, with 9 bases between. The CDR3 spells CASRGGATQYF. The CDR3 coding sequence is TGTGCCAGTAGAGGGGGGGCGACCCAGTACTTC.

CDR3 sequence reads: CASSPGLAGGQMYNEQFF. CDR3 sequence (DNA): TGTGCCAGCAGCCCCGGACTAGCGGGGGGCCAAATGTACAATGAGCAGTTCTTC. The V call is TRBV9, the J call TRBJ2-1, with 14 bases aligning to TRBD2. The CDR3 contains 18 residues. Germline CDR1 reads SGDLS; CDR2 reads YYNGEE. Trimming at V came to 4 bases and at J to 4 bases, leaving 10 bases not matched to a gene.

This clone appeared a single time. This rearrangement joins TRBV29-1 to TRBJ2-2, with 10 bases matching TRBD1. CDR3 length: 15 residues. V gave up 7 bases and J gave up 3 bases; unmatched junction bases: 8. Germline CDR1 and CDR2: SQVTM and ANQGSEA. The CDR3 DNA is TGCAGCGCACAAGACAGGGGGCTTGACACCGGGGAGCTGTTTTTT. This gives the protein CSAQDRGLDTGELFF.

The gene calls are TRBV4-2 and TRBJ1-2, with D hard to call. V lost 0 bases and J 2 bases, leaving 7 bases between the germline ends. In germline, CDR1 is LGHNA, CDR2 YNFKEQ. This CDR3 region has 14 residues. This CDR3 is CASSQDRGNYGYTF. The CDR3 region has the DNA TGTGCCAGCAGCCAAGATCGAGGGAACTATGGCTACACCTTC.

The V and J genes are TRBV9 and TRBJ2-5, with D perhaps matching TRBD1 (7 bases). The CDR3 spans 14 residues. Germline CDR1 reads SGDLS; CDR2 reads YYNGEE. Trimming removed 0 bases from V and 4 bases from J, with 10 bases in between. The CDR3 DNA reads TGTGCCAGCAGCGTAGACAGGGGAGGAGAGACCCAGTACTTC. This sequence encodes CASSVDRGGETQYF.

CDR3 nucleotide sequence: TGTGCCAGCAGCGTAGGCATCGGGGGAGGACAAGAGACCCAGTACTTC. Protein: CASSVGIGGGQETQYF. The chain couples TRBV9 to TRBJ2-5; possibly TRBD2 for D (6 bases). The CDR3 contains 16 residues. Per germline, CDR1 SGDLS and CDR2 YYNGEE. Trimming took 0 bases from V and 2 from J, leaving 14 bases between them.

J is TRBJ2-4 and V is TRBV5-4; 15 bases match TRBD2. The CDR3 is 16 amino acids. The V gene's germline CDR1 is SGHNT and CDR2 YYREEE (reference sequence). V lost 0 bases and J lost 10; bases outside the gene matches: 5. CDR3 residues: CASSLAGTSGRKIQYF. The CDR3 bases are TGTGCCAGCAGCTTGGCTGGGACTAGCGGGAGGAAGATTCAGTACTTC.

This chain links TRBV9 with TRBJ2-7, with D possibly TRBD1 on 5 matching bases. Germline V gives CDR1 SGDLS, CDR2 YYNGEE. Trimming removed 4 bases at V and 2 bases at J, with 19 bases between. The CDR3 covers 16 residues. The CDR3 protein is CASSTGQGRSTYEQYF. The CDR3 region has the DNA TGTGCCAGCAGCACTGGACAAGGGCGCTCTACCTACGAGCAGTACTTC.

The DNA for the CDR3 is TGTGCCAGCAGTTGGGGGGCCAGGGGGATAGATACGCAGTATTTT. This sequence encodes CASSWGARGIDTQYF. The chain employs TRBV13 and TRBJ2-3; weak D call: TRBD1 (7 bases). There are 15 residues in the CDR3. Trimming left V 6 bases short and J 5 bases short, with 18 bases between. Germline V gene sequence: CDR1 PRHDT, CDR2 FYEKMQ (reference sequence).

The V gene is TRBV5-1, the J gene TRBJ2-7; 8 positions agree with TRBD1. Germline loops: CDR1 SGHRS, CDR2 YFSETQ. The V and J ends lost 6 bases and 1 base, in that order; junction bases with no gene match: 6. The CDR3 has 14 residues. CDR3 in amino acids: CASKPGQVSYEQYF. CDR3 nucleotide sequence: TGCGCCAGCAAACCGGGACAGGTATCCTACGAGCAGTACTTC.

The chain is built from TRBV12-2 and TRBJ1-2. TRBV12-2 is a pseudogene segment. The CDR3 extends over 14 amino acids. The CDR3 loop reads CASRLVGGSYGYTF. As DNA, the CDR3 is TGTGCAAGTCGCTTGGTCGGAGGGTCCTATGGCTACACCTTC.

V and J are TRBV7-8 and TRBJ2-1; a possible D gene is TRBD2 (7 bases). V shed 6 bases and J shed 0 bases, with 15 bases lying between them. This CDR3 is built from 16 residues. The germline V gene encodes CDR1 SGHVS and CDR2 FQNEAQ. The CDR3, as DNA: TGTGCCAGCAGTAAGAGGGGGGGGAGCTCCTACAATGAGCAGTTCTTC. Residues: CASSKRGGSSYNEQFF.

The rearrangement uses TRBV29-1 and TRBJ2-7; no clear D. The germline V gene encodes CDR1 SQVTM and CDR2 ANQGSEA. The CDR3 contains 13 residues. With 4 bases removed from V and 4 bases from J, the gap between germline ends came to 14 bases. CDR3 sequence (DNA): TGCAGCGTTGGAGGCCAAACACCTTACGAGCAGTACTTC. Translation: CSVGGQTPYEQYF.

The CDR3 nucleotides are TGCGCCAGCAGCCCCCTCGGGCTAGCGCTCACCTACGAGCAGTACTTC. Its protein product is CASSPLGLALTYEQYF. V and J are TRBV4-1 and TRBJ2-7, with a possible D match to TRBD2 (6 bases). The V gene lost 4 bases and the J gene lost 2 bases, with 18 bases spanning the gap. This CDR3 has 16 residues. Germline values: CDR1 MGHRA, CDR2 YSYEKL.

The chain is built from TRBV7-6 and TRBJ1-6, with TRBD1 as a possible D gene (6 bases). This CDR3 has 18 amino acids. V was cut by 1 base and J by 6 bases, with 19 bases left in between. The V gene's germline CDR1 is SGHVS and CDR2 FNYEAQ. The CDR3 is CASSLDSVTGSLNSPLHF. DNA of the CDR3: TGTGCCAGCAGCTTAGATTCAGTGACAGGTTCCCTTAATTCACCCCTCCACTTT.

The chain carries TRBV10-2 and TRBJ2-7; TRBD1 matches at 7 bases. Germline CDR1 is WSHSY and CDR2 is SAAADI. After removal of 6 bases from V and 2 bases from J, the junction contained 7 bases not matched to a gene. This CDR3 comprises 14 residues. The DNA of the CDR3 is TGCGCCAGCAGCAAACAGGGGACCGCCTACGAGCAGTACTTC. It specifies CASSKQGTAYEQYF.

The chain has TRBV11-2 and TRBJ2-1, with 14 bases fitting TRBD2. Trimming took 5 bases from V and 6 from J; bases not matched to a gene: 6. The germline gives CDR1 SGHAT, CDR2 FQNNGV. The CDR3 runs 16 residues. CDR3 in amino acids: CASSPRLAGGRNEQFF. DNA of the CDR3: TGTGCCAGCAGCCCGAGACTAGCGGGAGGGCGCAATGAGCAGTTCTTC.

The sample holds one count of this clone. The CDR3 DNA reads TGTGCCAGCAGCTTCACCAGGGGGGCTGGAAACACCATATATTTT. It encodes CASSFTRGAGNTIYF. The rearrangement joins TRBV11-3 to TRBJ1-3; TRBD1 matches at 7 bases. The CDR3 is 15 amino acids. The germline gives CDR1 SGHNT, CDR2 YENEEA. Unmatched junction bases numbered 4, after V lost 3 bases and J lost 2 bases. Filled out from reference TRBV11-3 and TRBJ1-3, the complete variable domain reads EAGVVQSPRYKIIEKKQPVAFWCNPISGHNTLYWYLQNLGQGPELLIRYENEEAVDDSQLPKDRFSAERLKGVDSTLKIQPAELGDSAVYLCASSFTRGAGNTIYFGEGSWLTVV.

The genes are TRBV4-1 and TRBJ2-5, with D perhaps TRBD2 (5 bases). V was trimmed by 4 bases and J by 4 bases, leaving 16 bases between them. Germline CDR1 MGHRA, CDR2 YSYEKL. This CDR3 spans 15 amino acids. The CDR3 protein is CASSPSRNEGETQYF. CDR3 bases: TGCGCCAGCAGCCCCTCGCGTAACGAGGGAGAGACCCAGTACTTC.

The CDR3 coding sequence is TGTGCCAGTAGGAAGACAGGGGAGGGCACTGAAGCTTTCTTT. This sequence encodes CASRKTGEGTEAFF. The J gene is TRBJ1-1, the V gene TRBV19; TRBD1 agrees at 8 bases. CDR3 length equals 14 residues. The germline CDR1 and CDR2 sequences are LNHDA and SQIVND (reference sequence). V dropped 6 bases and J dropped 4; count of bases not matched to a gene: 7.

The chain employs TRBV10-1 and TRBJ1-6; D gene unclear. The CDR3 consists of 13 residues. The germline V gene encodes CDR1 WNHNN and CDR2 SYGVQD (reference sequence). V was trimmed by 6 bases and J by 6 bases, leaving 9 bases between them. The CDR3 nucleotides are TGCGCCAGCAGCCCCAGTATTAATTCACCCCTCCACTTT. The encoded protein is CASSPSINSPLHF.

V usage is TRBV10-3 and J usage is TRBJ1-2, with D maybe TRBD1 (5 bases). Trimming removed 2 bases at V and 6 bases at J, with 13 bases between. The CDR3 sequence is 14 residues long. Per germline, CDR1 ENHRY and CDR2 SYGVKD. CDR3 residues: CAISEVVGEDGYTF. CDR3 sequence (DNA): TGTGCCATCAGTGAGGTTGTGGGGGAGGATGGCTACACCTTC.

The DNA for the CDR3 is TGTGCCATCAGTTGGGGACAGGGGAGCAATCAGCCCCAGCATTTT. Its protein product is CAISWGQGSNQPQHF. The rearrangement links TRBV10-3 to TRBJ1-5; 10 nucleotides match TRBD1. The V gene's germline CDR1 is ENHRY and CDR2 SYGVKD. The CDR3 totals 15 residues. V gave up 5 bases and J gave up 1 base; unmatched junction bases: 2.

This CDR3 reads CASSAELAGGTDTQYF. CDR3 nucleotide sequence: TGCGCCAGCAGCGCTGAACTAGCGGGGGGAACAGATACGCAGTATTTT. The J gene is TRBJ2-3, the V gene TRBV5-1, with 12 bases aligning to TRBD2. CDR1 is SGHRS and CDR2 is YFSETQ in the germline V gene. V shed 4 bases and J 3 bases; nucleotides not matched to a gene: 6. CDR3 length equals 16 residues.

This rearrangement joins TRBV5-1 to TRBJ2-7; D is unclear. The length of the CDR3 is 13 residues. V lost 0 bases and J 1 base, leaving 5 bases between the germline ends. Per the germline V gene, CDR1 is SGHRS and CDR2 is YFSETQ. For the CDR3, the DNA is TGCGCCAGCAGCTTGGACGGGTCCTACGAGCAGTACTTC. Its translation is CASSLDGSYEQYF.